The TCR beta chain under discussion was sequenced for a study of cytomegalovirus exposure and HLA in healthy donors. General study points: Later on, an analysis found that several of the most significant clusters appeared to be linked to common viral pathogens, which included parvovirus B19.

As to this clone: Its specificity is not known.

A multiplex PCR was run with 60 Vbeta primers and 13 Jbeta primers. Method: immunoSEQ multiplex PCR; TCRdb's copy keeps in-frame clones and lacks some. The top ten hold around 3% of the sample, which has approximately 93,000 clones, around 80% seen once. CDR1 is SEHNR and CDR2 is FQNEAQ in the germline V gene (reference sequence). The CDR3 is made up of 17 amino acids. V lost 4 bases and J lost 2, with 21 bases in between. Sequencing input: PBMCs. The clonotype comes from a male donor in good health and CMV-seropositive. The chain links TRBV7-9 to TRBJ2-7; D is possibly TRBD1 (6 bases). CDR3 bases: TGTGCCAGCAGCTCTTACCCGACAGGAGAAAATCCCTACGAGCAGTACTTC. Residues: CASSSYPTGENPYEQYF. Full variable domain (outside the CDR3, taken from reference TRBV7-9 and TRBJ2-7): DTGVSQNPRHKITKRGQNVTFRCDPISEHNRLYWYRQTLGQGPEFLTYFQNEAQLEKSRLLSDRFSAERPKGSFSTLEIQRTEQGDSAMYLCASSSYPTGENPYEQYFGPGTRLTVT.